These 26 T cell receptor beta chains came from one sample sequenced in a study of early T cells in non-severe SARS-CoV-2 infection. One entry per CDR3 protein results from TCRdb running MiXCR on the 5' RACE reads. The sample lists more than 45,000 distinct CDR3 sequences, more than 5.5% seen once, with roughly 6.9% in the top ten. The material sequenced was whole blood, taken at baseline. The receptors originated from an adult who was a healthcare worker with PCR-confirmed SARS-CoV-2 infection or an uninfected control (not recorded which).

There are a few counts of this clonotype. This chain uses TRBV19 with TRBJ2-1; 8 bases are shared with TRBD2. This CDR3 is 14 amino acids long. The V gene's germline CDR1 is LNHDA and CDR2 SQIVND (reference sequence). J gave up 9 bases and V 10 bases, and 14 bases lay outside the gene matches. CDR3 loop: CATAFGTSLGEQFF. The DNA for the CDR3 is TGTGCCACCGCCTTCGGGACTAGTCTCGGTGAGCAGTTCTTC.

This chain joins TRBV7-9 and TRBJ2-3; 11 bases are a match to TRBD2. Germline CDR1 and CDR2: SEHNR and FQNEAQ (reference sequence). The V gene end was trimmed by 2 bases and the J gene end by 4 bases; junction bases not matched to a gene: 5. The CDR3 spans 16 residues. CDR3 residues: CASSLRTSGQADTQYF. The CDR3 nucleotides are TGTGCCAGCAGCTTAAGGACTAGCGGGCAGGCAGATACGCAGTATTTT.

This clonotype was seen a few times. The CDR3 DNA reads TGTGCCAGCAGGCCGGGACTAGCGACCGGAGATACGCAGTATTTT. It encodes CASRPGLATGDTQYF. This sequence joins TRBV2 and TRBJ2-3; 10 nucleotides agree with TRBD2. Germline CDR1 and CDR2: SNHLY and FYNNEI. The J segment lost 5 bases and the V segment lost 6 bases, leaving 8 bases of the junction unmatched. The CDR3 consists of 15 residues.

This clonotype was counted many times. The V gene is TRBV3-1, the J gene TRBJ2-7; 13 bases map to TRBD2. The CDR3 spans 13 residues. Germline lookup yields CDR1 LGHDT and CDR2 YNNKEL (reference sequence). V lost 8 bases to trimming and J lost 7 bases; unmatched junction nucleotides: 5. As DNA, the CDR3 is TGTGCCAGCGGACTAGCGGGAGTAAATGAGCAGTACTTC. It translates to CASGLAGVNEQYF.

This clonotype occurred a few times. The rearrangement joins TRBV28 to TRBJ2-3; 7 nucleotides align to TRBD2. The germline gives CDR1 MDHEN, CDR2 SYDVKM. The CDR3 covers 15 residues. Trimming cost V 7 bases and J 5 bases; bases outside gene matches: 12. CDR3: CASNQRASGRDTQYF. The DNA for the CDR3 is TGTGCCAGCAACCAAAGGGCTAGCGGCAGAGATACGCAGTATTTT. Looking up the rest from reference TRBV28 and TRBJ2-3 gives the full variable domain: DVKVTQSSRYLVKRTGEKVFLECVQDMDHENMFWYRQDPGLGLRLIYFSYDVKMKEKGDIPEGYSVSREKKERFSLILESASTNQTSMYLCASNQRASGRDTQYFGPGTRLTVL.

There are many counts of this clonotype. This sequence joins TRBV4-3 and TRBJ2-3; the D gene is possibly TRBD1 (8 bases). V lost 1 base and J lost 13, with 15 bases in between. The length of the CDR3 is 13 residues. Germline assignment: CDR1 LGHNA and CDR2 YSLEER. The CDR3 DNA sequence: TGCGCCAGCAGCCAAGGGCGGGGGACAGGAGAGTATTTT. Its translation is CASSQGRGTGEYF.

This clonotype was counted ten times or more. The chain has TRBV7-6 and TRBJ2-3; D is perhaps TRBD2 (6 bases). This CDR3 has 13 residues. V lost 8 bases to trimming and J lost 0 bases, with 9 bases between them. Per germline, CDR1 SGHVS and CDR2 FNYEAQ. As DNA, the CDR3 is TGTGCCAGCCGGGGGTATAGCACAGATACGCAGTATTTT. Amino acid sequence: CASRGYSTDTQYF.

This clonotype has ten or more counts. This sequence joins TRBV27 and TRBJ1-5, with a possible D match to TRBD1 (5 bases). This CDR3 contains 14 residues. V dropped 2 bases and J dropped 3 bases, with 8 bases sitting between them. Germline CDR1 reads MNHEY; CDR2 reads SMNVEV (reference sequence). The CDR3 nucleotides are TGTGCCAGCAGTTTACGGGGGGACAATCAGCCCCAGCATTTT. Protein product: CASSLRGDNQPQHF.

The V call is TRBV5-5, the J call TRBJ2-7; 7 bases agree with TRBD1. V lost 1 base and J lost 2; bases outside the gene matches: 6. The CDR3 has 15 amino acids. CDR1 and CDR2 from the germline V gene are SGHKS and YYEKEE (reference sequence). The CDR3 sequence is CASSLTGTAAYEQYF. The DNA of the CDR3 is TGTGCCAGCAGCTTGACCGGGACAGCAGCCTACGAGCAGTACTTC.

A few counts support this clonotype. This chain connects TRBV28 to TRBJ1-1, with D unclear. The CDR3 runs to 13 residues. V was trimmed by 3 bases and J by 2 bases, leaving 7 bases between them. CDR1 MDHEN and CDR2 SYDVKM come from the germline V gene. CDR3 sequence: CASSFVDNTEAFF. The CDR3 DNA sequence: TGTGCCAGCAGTTTTGTCGATAACACTGAAGCTTTCTTT.

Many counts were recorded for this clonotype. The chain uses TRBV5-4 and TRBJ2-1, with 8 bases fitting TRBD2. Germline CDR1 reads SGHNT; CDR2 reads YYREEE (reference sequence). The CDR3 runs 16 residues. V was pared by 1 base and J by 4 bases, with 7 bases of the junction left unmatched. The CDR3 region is CASSLFVAGGYNEQFF. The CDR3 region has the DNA TGTGCCAGCAGCTTGTTCGTTGCGGGAGGTTACAATGAGCAGTTCTTC.

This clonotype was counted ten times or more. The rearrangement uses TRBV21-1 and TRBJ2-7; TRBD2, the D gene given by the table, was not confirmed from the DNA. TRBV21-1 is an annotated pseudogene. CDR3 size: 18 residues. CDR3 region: CASSKTSGRPSPPTKQYF. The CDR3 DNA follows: TGTGCCAGCAGCAAGACTAGCGGGAGGCCCTCGCCTCCTACGAAGCAGTACTTC.

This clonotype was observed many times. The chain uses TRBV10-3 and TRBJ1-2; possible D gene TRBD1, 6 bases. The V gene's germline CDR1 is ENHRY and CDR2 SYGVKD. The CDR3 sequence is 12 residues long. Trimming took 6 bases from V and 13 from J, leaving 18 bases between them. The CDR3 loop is CAIRRDTQFFTF. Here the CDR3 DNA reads TGTGCCATCAGAAGGGACACCCAATTTTTCACCTTC.

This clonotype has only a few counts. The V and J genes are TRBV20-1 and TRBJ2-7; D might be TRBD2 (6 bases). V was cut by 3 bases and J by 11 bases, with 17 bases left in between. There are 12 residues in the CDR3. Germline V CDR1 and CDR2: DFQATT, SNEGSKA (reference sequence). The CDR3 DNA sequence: TGCAGTGCTAGGCGAGACAAGTGGGAGGAGTACTTC. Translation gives CSARRDKWEEYF.

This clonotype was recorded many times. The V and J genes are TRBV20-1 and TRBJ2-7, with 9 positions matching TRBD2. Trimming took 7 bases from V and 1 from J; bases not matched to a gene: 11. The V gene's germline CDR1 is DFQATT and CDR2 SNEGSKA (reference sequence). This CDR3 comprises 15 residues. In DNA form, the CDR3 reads TGCAGTGTTGAGACTAGCGGACTCTTTTCCTACGAGCAGTACTTC. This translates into CSVETSGLFSYEQYF.

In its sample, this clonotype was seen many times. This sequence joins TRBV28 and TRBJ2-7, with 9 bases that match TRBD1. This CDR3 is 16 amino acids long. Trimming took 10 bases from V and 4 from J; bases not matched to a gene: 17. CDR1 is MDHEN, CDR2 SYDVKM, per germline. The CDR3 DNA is TGTGCCACCCAGTCGCGATCGGGACAGGGACGATACGAGCAGTACTTC. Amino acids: CATQSRSGQGRYEQYF.

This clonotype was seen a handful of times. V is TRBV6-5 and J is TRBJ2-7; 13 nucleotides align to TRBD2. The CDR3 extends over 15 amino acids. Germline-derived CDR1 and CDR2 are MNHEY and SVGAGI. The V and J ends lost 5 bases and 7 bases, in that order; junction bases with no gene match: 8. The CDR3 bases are TGTGCCAGCAGTCCCGGGACTAGCGGGACGCTAGAGCAGTACTTC. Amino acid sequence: CASSPGTSGTLEQYF.

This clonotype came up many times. The CDR3 nucleotides are TGTGCCAGCAGAACCGGGGGAGGCAATCAGCCCCAGCATTTT. It is translated as CASRTGGGNQPQHF. The chain links TRBV2 to TRBJ1-5; TRBD1 might be the D (5 bases). The CDR3 consists of 14 residues. V dropped 6 bases and J dropped 2 bases, with 11 bases sitting between them. Germline values: CDR1 SNHLY, CDR2 FYNNEI.

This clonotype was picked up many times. In nucleotides, the CDR3 is TGCAGTGCTAGAGATTCAGAGGGACTAGCGGCCCCGCAGTATTTT. This translates into CSARDSEGLAAPQYF. This chain joins TRBV20-1 and TRBJ2-3; 11 bases line up with TRBD2. This CDR3 region has 15 residues. Trimming took 0 bases from V and 10 from J; bases not matched to a gene: 9. Germline V gives CDR1 DFQATT, CDR2 SNEGSKA (reference sequence).

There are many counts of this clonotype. In DNA form, the CDR3 reads TGTGCCAGCAGTCGGGGAAACACCATATATTTT. Protein: CASSRGNTIYF. The chain uses TRBV6-5 and TRBJ1-3; no firm D call. Trimming pared 5 bases from V and 4 bases from J, leaving 3 bases between. Per germline, CDR1 MNHEY and CDR2 SVGAGI. This CDR3 has 11 amino acids.

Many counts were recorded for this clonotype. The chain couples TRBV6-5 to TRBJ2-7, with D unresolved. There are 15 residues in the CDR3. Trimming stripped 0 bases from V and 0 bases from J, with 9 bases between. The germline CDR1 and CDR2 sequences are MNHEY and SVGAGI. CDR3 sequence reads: CASSYSRADSYEQYF. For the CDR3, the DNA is TGTGCCAGCAGTTACTCTCGGGCGGACTCCTACGAGCAGTACTTC.

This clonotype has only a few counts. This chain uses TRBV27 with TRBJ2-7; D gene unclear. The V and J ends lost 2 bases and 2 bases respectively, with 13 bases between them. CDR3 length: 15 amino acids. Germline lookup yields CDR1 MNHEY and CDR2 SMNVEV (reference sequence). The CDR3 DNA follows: TGTGCCAGCAGTTTAAGGGTGGGATCCGCCTACGAGCAGTACTTC. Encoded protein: CASSLRVGSAYEQYF.

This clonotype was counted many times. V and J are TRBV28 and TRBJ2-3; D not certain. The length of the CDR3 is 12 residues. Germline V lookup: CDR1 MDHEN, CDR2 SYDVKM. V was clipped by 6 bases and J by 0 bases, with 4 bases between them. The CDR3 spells CASSASTDTQYF. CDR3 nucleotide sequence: TGTGCCAGCAGCGCTAGCACAGATACGCAGTATTTT.

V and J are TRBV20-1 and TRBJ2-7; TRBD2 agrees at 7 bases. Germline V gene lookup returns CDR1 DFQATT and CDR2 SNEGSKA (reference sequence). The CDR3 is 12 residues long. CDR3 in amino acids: CTGTMSSYEQYF. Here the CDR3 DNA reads TGCACCGGGACTATGAGCTCCTACGAGCAGTACTTC.

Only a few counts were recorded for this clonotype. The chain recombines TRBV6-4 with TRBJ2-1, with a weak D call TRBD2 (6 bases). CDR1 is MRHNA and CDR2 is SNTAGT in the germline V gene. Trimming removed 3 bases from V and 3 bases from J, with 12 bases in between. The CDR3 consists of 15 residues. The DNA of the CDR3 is TGTGCCAGCAGTGAACGCGGGGATAACTACAATGAGCAGTTCTTC. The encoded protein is CASSERGDNYNEQFF.

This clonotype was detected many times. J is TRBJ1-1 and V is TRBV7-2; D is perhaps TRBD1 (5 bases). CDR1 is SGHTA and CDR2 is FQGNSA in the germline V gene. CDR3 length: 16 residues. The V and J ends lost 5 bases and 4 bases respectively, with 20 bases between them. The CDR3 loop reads CASSPTRKGRVTEAFF. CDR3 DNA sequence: TGTGCCAGCAGCCCCACTCGGAAGGGGAGGGTCACTGAAGCTTTCTTT.